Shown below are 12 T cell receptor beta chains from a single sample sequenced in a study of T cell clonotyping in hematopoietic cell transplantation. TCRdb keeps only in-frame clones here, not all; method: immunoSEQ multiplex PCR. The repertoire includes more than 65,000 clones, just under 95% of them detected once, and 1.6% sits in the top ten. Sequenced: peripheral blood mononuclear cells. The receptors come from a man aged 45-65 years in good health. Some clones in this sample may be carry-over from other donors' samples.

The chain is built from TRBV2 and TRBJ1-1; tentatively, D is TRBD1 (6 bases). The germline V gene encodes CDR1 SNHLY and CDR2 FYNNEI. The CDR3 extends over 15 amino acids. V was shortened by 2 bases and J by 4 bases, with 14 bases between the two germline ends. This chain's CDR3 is CASSERGAGGTEAFF. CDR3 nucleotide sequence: TGTGCCAGCAGTGAAAGGGGGGCCGGCGGCACTGAAGCTTTCTTT.

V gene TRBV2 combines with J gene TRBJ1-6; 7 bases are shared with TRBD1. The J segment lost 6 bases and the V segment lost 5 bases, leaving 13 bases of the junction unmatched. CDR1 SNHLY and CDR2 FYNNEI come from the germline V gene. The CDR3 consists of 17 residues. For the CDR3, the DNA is TGTGCCAGCAGTCTAATTATCGGACAGGCCTCTAATTCACCCCTCCACTTT. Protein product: CASSLIIGQASNSPLHF.

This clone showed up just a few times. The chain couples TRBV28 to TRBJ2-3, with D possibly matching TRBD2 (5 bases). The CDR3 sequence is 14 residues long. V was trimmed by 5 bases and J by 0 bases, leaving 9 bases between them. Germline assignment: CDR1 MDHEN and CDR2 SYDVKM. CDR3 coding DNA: TGTGCCAGCAGTGGGGAGAGCAGCACAGATACGCAGTATTTT. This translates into CASSGESSTDTQYF.

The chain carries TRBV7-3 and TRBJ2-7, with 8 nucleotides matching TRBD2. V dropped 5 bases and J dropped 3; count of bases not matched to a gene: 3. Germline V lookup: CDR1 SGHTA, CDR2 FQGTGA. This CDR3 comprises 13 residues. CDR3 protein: CASSLGLDYEQYF. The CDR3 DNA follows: TGTGCCAGCAGCCTGGGACTAGACTACGAGCAGTACTTC.

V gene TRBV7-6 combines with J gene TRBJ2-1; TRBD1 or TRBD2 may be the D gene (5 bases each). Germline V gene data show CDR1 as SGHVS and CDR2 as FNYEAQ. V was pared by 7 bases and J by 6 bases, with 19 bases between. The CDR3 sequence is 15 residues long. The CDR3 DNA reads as TGTGCCAGCACCCAATCGGGGACGCAAATCAATGAGCAGTTCTTC. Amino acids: CASTQSGTQINEQFF.

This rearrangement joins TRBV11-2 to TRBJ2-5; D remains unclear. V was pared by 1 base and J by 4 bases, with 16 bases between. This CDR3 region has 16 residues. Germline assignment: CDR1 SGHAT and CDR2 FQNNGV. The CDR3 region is CASSLALPTTGETQYF. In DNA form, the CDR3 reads TGTGCCAGCAGCTTAGCTTTGCCGACCACCGGAGAGACCCAGTACTTC.

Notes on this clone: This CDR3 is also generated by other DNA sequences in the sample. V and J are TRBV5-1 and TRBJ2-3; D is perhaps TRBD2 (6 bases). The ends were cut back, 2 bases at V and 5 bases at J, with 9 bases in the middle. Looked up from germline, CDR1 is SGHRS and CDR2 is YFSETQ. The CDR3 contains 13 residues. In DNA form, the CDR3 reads TGCGCCAGCAGCTTCCCGGGAGAAGATACGCAGTATTTT. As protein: CASSFPGEDTQYF.

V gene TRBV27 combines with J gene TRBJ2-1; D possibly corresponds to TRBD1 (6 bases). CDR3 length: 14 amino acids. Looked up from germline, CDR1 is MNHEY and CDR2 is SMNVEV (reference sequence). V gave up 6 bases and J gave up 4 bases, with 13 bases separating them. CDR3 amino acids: CASRPAGVYNEQFF. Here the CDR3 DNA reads TGTGCCAGCAGACCGGCAGGGGTATACAATGAGCAGTTCTTC.

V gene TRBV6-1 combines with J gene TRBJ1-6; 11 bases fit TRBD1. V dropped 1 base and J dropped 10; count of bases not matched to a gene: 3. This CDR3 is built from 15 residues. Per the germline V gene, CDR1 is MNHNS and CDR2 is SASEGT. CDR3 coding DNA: TGTGCCAGCAGTGAAGGGACAGGGGGCGGCTCACCCCTCCACTTT. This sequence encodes CASSEGTGGGSPLHF.

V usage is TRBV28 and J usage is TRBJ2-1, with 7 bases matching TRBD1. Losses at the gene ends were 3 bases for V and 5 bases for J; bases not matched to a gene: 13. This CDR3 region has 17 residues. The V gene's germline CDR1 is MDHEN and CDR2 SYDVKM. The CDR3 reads CASSFSRARGNDNEQFF. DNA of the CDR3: TGTGCCAGCAGTTTCAGTAGGGCCAGGGGGAATGACAATGAGCAGTTCTTC.

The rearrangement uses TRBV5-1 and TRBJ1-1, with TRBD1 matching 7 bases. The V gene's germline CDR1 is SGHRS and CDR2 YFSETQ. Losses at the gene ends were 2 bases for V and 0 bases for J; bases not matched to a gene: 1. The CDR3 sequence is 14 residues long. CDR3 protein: CASSFGQVNTEAFF. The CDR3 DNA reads TGCGCCAGCAGCTTCGGACAGGTGAACACTGAAGCTTTCTTT. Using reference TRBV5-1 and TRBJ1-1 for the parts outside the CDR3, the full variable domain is KAGVTQTPRYLIKTRGQQVTLSCSPISGHRSVSWYQQTPGQGLQFLFEYFSETQRNKGNFPGRFSGRQFSNSRSEMNVSTLELGDSALYLCASSFGQVNTEAFFGQGTRLTVV.

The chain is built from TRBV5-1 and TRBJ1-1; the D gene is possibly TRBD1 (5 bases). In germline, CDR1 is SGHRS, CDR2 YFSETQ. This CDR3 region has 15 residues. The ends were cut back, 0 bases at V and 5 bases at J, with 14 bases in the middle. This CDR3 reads CASSLVYGGMTEAFF. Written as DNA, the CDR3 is TGCGCCAGCAGCTTGGTTTACGGGGGGATGACTGAAGCTTTCTTT.